This T cell receptor (beta chain) originates from a study of blood T cell repertoires in COVID-19. The wider study: Sample material is recorded as cDNA or gDNA derived from T cells, B-cell-depleted T cells, or PBMCs.

Trimming stripped 6 bases from V and 5 bases from J, with 20 bases between. The CDR3 runs 16 residues. Germline V CDR1 and CDR2: LNHDA, SQIVND (reference sequence). In the source study's methods: Amplified reference gene primers provided the basis for estimating nucleated cell counts. Generated by immunoSEQ multiplex PCR, the TCRdb table keeps only in-frame clones and is missing some. The DNA was the basis for D and trimming; V, J and clone size are from that table. The profile covers just over 200,000 clones, with over 60% appearing a single time and about 5.5% taken by the ten largest. Material for sequencing was peripheral blood. The chain links TRBV19 to TRBJ1-5; tentative D call: TRBD1 (6 bases). The TCR originated in a woman in her 70s with acute or convalescent COVID-19. The CDR3 sequence: CASRLDSTGYDQPQHF. CDR3 in DNA: TGTGCCAGTAGACTAGACTCGACAGGTTACGATCAGCCCCAGCATTTT.